The clone carrying this TCR beta chain was observed many times. This sample was taken from a study of T cells in Graves' hyperthyroidism and ophthalmopathy. This CDR3 has 15 residues. CDR1 MNHEY and CDR2 SVGEGT come from the germline V gene. V was clipped by 2 bases and J by 0 bases, with 7 bases between them. Using RNA transcripts as the source, TCR beta CDR3 regions were amplified. First-round RT-PCR targeting the TCR CDR3 was performed with the HTBI primer set. TCRdb passed the multiplex PCR reads through MiXCR, listing each CDR3 protein once. The table lists fewer than 650,000 distinct CDR3 sequences, 14% of them singletons.

The V gene is TRBV6-2 or TRBV6-3, the J gene TRBJ1-4; D is undetermined. Sequencing was done on a sample of blood. This sequence originates from a woman aged 18 to 35 with Graves' ophthalmopathy. CDR3 protein: CASSYHGATNEKLFF. CDR3 sequence (DNA): TGTGCCAGCAGTTACCATGGTGCAACTAATGAAAAACTGTTTTTT.